These T cell receptor beta chains were read from a single sample in a study of control samples from healthy donors and cancer patients. The table came from immunoSEQ multiplex PCR; TCRdb's copy has only in-frame clones and leaves some out. This sample has 150,000 to 200,000 clones, with 85% to 90% found just once. Sequencing input: blood. Every receptor here comes from a woman aged 45-65 years in good health. CDR3s include the opening cysteine and the closing phenylalanine or tryptophan. Each record gives: CDR3 protein, CDR3 DNA, D gene, V gene, J gene, clone size. A D gene is named only where the DNA matches it firmly. The size field is filled for only some rows; it gives once, few, many or a size class.

cdr3_aa: CTSSQEGVAGSGAYEQYF; cdr3_nt: TGCACCAGCAGCCAAGAGGGAGTGGCGGGTAGCGGGGCCTACGAGCAGTACTTC; d_call: NA; v_call: TRBV1; j_call: TRBJ2-7; clone_size: NA
cdr3_aa: CSASRGNYNEQFF; cdr3_nt: TGCAGTGCTAGTAGAGGGAACTACAATGAGCAGTTCTTC; d_call: NA; v_call: TRBV20-1; j_call: TRBJ2-1; clone_size: NA
cdr3_aa: CASSEGWSQPQHF; cdr3_nt: TGTGCCAGCTCGGAGGGATGGAGTCAGCCCCAGCATTTT; d_call: NA; v_call: TRBV18; j_call: TRBJ1-5; clone_size: NA
cdr3_aa: CASSVDGGGSGYTF; cdr3_nt: TGTGCCAGCAGCGTAGACGGGGGAGGTTCTGGCTACACCTTC; d_call: NA; v_call: TRBV9; j_call: TRBJ1-2; clone_size: NA
cdr3_aa: CASSSLGVAVNEQFF; cdr3_nt: TGTGCCAGCAGCTCACTAGGTGTCGCTGTGAATGAGCAGTTCTTC; d_call: NA; v_call: TRBV7-3; j_call: TRBJ2-1; clone_size: NA
cdr3_aa: CASSRDRDSGETQYF; cdr3_nt: TGTGCCAGCAGCCGGGACCGGGACAGCGGGGAGACCCAGTACTTC; d_call: NA; v_call: TRBV5-4; j_call: TRBJ2-5; clone_size: NA
cdr3_aa: CASSFEGSQPQHF; cdr3_nt: TGTGCCAGCAGCTTCGAGGGGAGCCAGCCCCAGCATTTT; d_call: NA; v_call: TRBV7-2; j_call: TRBJ1-5; clone_size: once
cdr3_aa: CASSYGFWNSPLHF; cdr3_nt: TGTGCCAGCAGTTATGGGTTCTGGAATTCACCCCTCCACTTT; d_call: NA; v_call: TRBV6-2/TRBV6-3; j_call: TRBJ1-6; clone_size: NA
cdr3_aa: CASSQDYPGSTGNTIYF; cdr3_nt: TGCGCCAGCAGCCAAGATTATCCGGGAAGCACCGGAAACACCATATATTTT; d_call: NA; v_call: TRBV4-3; j_call: TRBJ1-3; clone_size: NA
cdr3_aa: CAISTGPGGQYF; cdr3_nt: TGTGCCATCAGCACGGGACCGGGGGGGCAGTACTTC; d_call: TRBD2; v_call: TRBV10-3; j_call: TRBJ2-7; clone_size: NA
cdr3_aa: CASSLGLAKETQYF; cdr3_nt: TGTGCCAGCAGCTTAGGACTAGCGAAAGAGACCCAGTACTTC; d_call: TRBD2; v_call: TRBV5-6; j_call: TRBJ2-5; clone_size: NA
cdr3_aa: CASSSFGRDEQYF; cdr3_nt: TGTGCCAGCTCATCCTTCGGGAGGGACGAGCAGTACTTC; d_call: TRBD2; v_call: TRBV18; j_call: TRBJ2-7; clone_size: NA
cdr3_aa: CASSWVRVGEQYF; cdr3_nt: TGTGCCAGCAGCTGGGTGAGGGTCGGCGAGCAGTACTTC; d_call: NA; v_call: TRBV7-2; j_call: TRBJ2-7; clone_size: NA
cdr3_aa: CASRVPGSRSGYTF; cdr3_nt: TGCGCCAGCAGAGTACCAGGGAGTCGAAGTGGCTACACCTTC; d_call: NA; v_call: TRBV10-1; j_call: TRBJ1-2; clone_size: NA
cdr3_aa: CASSFQPSPTGELFF; cdr3_nt: TGCGCCAGCAGCTTTCAGCCTAGCCCTACCGGGGAGCTGTTTTTT; d_call: NA; v_call: TRBV5-1; j_call: TRBJ2-2; clone_size: NA
cdr3_aa: CASSRPGTGTSPLHF; cdr3_nt: TGTGCCAGCAGCAGACCCGGGACTGGAACCTCACCCCTCCACTTT; d_call: NA; v_call: TRBV7-2; j_call: TRBJ1-6; clone_size: NA
cdr3_aa: CASSPLGTTNTGELFF; cdr3_nt: TGTGCCAGCAGCCCCTTAGGGACGACAAACACCGGGGAGCTGTTTTTT; d_call: NA; v_call: TRBV27; j_call: TRBJ2-2; clone_size: NA
cdr3_aa: CASSQDGNTPNTEAFF; cdr3_nt: TGTGCCAGCAGCCAAGACGGAAACACCCCGAACACTGAAGCTTTCTTT; d_call: NA; v_call: TRBV4-2; j_call: TRBJ1-1; clone_size: NA
cdr3_aa: CAISGLAGGTYNEQFF; cdr3_nt: TGTGCCATCAGTGGCCTAGCGGGAGGTACCTACAATGAGCAGTTCTTC; d_call: TRBD2; v_call: TRBV10-3; j_call: TRBJ2-1; clone_size: NA
cdr3_aa: CASSSTGNTEAFF; cdr3_nt: TGTGCCAGCAGCTCGACAGGGAACACTGAAGCTTTCTTT; d_call: NA; v_call: TRBV7-6; j_call: TRBJ1-1; clone_size: NA
cdr3_aa: CASSQGGSRIALSTDTQYF; cdr3_nt: TGTGCCAGCAGCCAAGGGGGGAGTAGGATAGCGCTTAGCACAGATACGCAGTATTTT; d_call: NA; v_call: TRBV4-2; j_call: TRBJ2-3; clone_size: NA
cdr3_aa: CASSVGGSNEKLFF; cdr3_nt: TGTGCCAGCAGCGTAGGGGGTTCAAATGAAAAACTGTTTTTT; d_call: NA; v_call: TRBV9; j_call: TRBJ1-4; clone_size: NA
cdr3_aa: CASSSSVQETQYF; cdr3_nt: TGTGCCAGCAGCTCTAGCGTACAAGAGACCCAGTACTTC; d_call: NA; v_call: TRBV12-3/TRBV12-4; j_call: TRBJ2-5; clone_size: once
cdr3_aa: CASTNGLSDETQYF; cdr3_nt: TGCGCCAGCACTAACGGACTATCGGATGAGACCCAGTACTTC; d_call: NA; v_call: TRBV5-1; j_call: TRBJ2-5; clone_size: NA
cdr3_aa: CASMGGSNEQFF; cdr3_nt: TGCGCCAGCATGGGAGGATCAAATGAGCAGTTCTTC; d_call: NA; v_call: TRBV4-1; j_call: TRBJ2-1; clone_size: once
cdr3_aa: CASSGGPLQETQYF; cdr3_nt: TGTGCCAGCTCAGGCGGGCCGCTCCAAGAGACCCAGTACTTC; d_call: NA; v_call: TRBV18; j_call: TRBJ2-5; clone_size: few
cdr3_aa: CASSPRRGRGLNTEAFF; cdr3_nt: TGTGCCAGCTCACCGAGGAGGGGGCGCGGGTTGAACACTGAAGCTTTCTTT; d_call: TRBD1; v_call: TRBV18; j_call: TRBJ1-1; clone_size: NA
cdr3_aa: CASRQGQETQYF; cdr3_nt: TGTGCCAGCAGGCAGGGACAAGAGACCCAGTACTTC; d_call: NA; v_call: TRBV27; j_call: TRBJ2-5; clone_size: once
cdr3_aa: CAWSRGSNTGELFF; cdr3_nt: TGTGCCTGGAGCAGGGGGTCGAACACCGGGGAGCTGTTTTTT; d_call: TRBD1; v_call: TRBV30; j_call: TRBJ2-2; clone_size: NA